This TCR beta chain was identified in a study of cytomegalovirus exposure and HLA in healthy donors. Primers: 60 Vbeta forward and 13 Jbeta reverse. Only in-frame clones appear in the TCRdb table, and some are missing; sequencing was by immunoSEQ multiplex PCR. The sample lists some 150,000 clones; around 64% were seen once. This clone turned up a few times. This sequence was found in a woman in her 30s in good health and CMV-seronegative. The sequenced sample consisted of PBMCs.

Here the CDR3 DNA reads TGCGCCAGCAGCTTGGAGGGGCCGCAGTATTTT. This gives the protein CASSLEGPQYF. V is TRBV5-1 and J is TRBJ2-3; tentatively, D is TRBD1 (5 bases). The CDR3 loop spans 11 amino acids. V was shortened by 0 bases and J by 10 bases, with 6 bases between the two germline ends. Germline V CDR1 and CDR2: SGHRS, YFSETQ.